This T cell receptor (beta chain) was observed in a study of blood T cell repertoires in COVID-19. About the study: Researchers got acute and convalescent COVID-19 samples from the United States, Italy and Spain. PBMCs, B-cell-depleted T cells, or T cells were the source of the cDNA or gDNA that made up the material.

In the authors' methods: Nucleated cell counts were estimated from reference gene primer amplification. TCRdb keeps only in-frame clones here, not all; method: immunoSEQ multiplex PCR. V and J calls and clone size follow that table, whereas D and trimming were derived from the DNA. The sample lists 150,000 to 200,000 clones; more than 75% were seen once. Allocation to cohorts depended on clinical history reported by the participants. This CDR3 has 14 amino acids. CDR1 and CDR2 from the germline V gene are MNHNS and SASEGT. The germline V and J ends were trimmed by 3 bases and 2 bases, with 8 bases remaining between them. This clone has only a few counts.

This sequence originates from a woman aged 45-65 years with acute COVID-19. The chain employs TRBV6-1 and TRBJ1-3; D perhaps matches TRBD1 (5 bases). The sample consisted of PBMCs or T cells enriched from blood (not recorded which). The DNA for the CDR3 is TGTGCCAGCAGTGATGCGGGGGCTGGAAACACCATATATTTT. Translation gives CASSDAGAGNTIYF.